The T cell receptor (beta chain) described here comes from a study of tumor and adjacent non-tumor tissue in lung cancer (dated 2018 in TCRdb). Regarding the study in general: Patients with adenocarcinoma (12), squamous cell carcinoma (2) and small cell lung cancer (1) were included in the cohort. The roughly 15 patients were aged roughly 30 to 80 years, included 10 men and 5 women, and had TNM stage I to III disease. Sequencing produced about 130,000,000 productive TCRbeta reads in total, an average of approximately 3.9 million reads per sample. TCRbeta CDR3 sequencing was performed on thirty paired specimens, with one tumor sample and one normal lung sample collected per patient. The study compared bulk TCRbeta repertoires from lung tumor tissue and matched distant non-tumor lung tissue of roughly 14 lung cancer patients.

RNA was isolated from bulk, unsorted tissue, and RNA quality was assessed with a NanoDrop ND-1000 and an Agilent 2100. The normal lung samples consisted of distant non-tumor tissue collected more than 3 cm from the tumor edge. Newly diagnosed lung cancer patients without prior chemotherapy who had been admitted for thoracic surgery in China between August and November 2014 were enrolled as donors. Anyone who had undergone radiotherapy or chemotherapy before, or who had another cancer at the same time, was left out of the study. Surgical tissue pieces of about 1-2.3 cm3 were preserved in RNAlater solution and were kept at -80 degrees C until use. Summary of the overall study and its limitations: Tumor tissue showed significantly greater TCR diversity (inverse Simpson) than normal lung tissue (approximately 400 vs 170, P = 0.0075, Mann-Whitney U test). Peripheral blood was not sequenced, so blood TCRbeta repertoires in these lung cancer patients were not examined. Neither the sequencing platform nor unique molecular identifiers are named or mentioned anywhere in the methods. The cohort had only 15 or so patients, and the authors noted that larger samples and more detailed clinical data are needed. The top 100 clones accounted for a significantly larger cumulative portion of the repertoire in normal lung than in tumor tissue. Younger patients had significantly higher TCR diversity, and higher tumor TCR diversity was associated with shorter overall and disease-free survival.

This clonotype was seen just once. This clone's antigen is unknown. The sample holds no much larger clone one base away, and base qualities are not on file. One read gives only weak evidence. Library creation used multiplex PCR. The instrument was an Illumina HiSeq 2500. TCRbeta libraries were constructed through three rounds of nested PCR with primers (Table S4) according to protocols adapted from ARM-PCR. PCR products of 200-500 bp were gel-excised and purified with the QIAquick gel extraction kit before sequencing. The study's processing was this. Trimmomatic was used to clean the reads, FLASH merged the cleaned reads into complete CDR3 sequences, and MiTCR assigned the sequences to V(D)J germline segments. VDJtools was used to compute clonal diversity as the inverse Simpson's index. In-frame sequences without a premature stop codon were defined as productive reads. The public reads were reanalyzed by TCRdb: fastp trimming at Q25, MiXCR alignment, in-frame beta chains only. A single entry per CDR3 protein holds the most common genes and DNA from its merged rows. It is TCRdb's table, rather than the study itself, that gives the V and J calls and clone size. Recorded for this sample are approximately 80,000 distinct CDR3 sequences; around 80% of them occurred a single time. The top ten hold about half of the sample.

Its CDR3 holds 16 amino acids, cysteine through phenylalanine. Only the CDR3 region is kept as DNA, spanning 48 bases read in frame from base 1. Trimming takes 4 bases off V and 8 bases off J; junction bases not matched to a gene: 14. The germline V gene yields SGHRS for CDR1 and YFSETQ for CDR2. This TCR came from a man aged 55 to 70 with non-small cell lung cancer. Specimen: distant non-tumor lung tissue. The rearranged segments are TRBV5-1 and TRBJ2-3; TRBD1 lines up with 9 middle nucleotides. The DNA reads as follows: TGCGCCAGCAGCAGGGGGACAGGGTTGTTGGGACTTACGCAGTATTTT. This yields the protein CASSRGTGLLGLTQYF.